This TCR beta chain derives from a study of regulatory T cells in long-lasting Graves disease. Study information: Disease was considered persistent Graves' disease after over 5 years of antithyroid drugs (with positive TSH receptor antibodies). Study conclusions and caveats: Relative to new patients (under 1,000), persistent patients exhibited greater sharing of public clonotypes (2,741).

Noted time point: persistent/refractory GD, antithyroid drugs over 5 years with positive TRAb. The TCR library was made from RNA extracted from PBMCs. The TCR beta library used iRepertoire HTBI primers with Arm-PCR amplification of CDR3. Per the study methods: The samples included approximately 62 TRBV and approximately 15 TRBJ segments. Using its own MiXCR run on the multiplex PCR reads, TCRdb lists one record per CDR3 protein. These V and J calls rely on TCRdb rather than the paper's analysis. The table has hundreds of thousands of distinct CDR3 sequences, 21% seen once. From germline, CDR1 is SEHNR and CDR2 FQNEAQ (reference sequence). Deletions cut 3 bases from V and 6 bases from J, with 2 bases between. This CDR3 region has 10 residues. Of note for this clonotype: Its antigen is undetermined.

This specimen was peripheral blood mononuclear cells (PBMCs), taken when the disease was refractory, from a patient treated with antithyroid drugs. V usage is TRBV7-9 and J usage is TRBJ1-2; D gene unclear. This clonotype was obtained from a female donor with Graves disease. The CDR3: CASSFDGYTF. The CDR3 nucleotides read TGTGCCAGCAGCTTCGATGGCTACACCTTC.